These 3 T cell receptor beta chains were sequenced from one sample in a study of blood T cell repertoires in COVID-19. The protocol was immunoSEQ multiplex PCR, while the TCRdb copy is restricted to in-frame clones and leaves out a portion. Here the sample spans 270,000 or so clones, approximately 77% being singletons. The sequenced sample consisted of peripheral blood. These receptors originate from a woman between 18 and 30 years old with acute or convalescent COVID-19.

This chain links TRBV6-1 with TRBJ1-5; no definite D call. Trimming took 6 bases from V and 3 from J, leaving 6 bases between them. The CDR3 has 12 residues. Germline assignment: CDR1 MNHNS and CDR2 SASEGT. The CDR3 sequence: CASSRYNQPQHF. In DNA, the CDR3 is TGTGCCAGCAGCCGTTACAATCAGCCCCAGCATTTT.

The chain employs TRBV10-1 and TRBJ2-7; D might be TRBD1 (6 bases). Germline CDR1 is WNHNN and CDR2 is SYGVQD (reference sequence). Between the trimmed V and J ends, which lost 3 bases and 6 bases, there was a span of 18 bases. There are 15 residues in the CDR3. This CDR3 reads CASSDQEGGISEQYF. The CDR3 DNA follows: TGCGCCAGCAGTGACCAGGAAGGGGGTATTTCCGAGCAGTACTTC.

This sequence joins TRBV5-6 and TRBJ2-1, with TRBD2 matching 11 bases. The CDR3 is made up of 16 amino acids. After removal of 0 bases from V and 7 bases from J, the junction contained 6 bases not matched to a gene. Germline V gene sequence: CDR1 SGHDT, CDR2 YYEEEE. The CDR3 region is CASSLVAGGPSNEQFF. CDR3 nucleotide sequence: TGTGCCAGCAGCTTGGTAGCGGGAGGGCCCTCTAATGAGCAGTTCTTC.